The 14 T cell receptor beta chains presented below share a single source sample, sequenced in a study of CD8 T cells in ankylosing spondylitis. TCRdb ran MiXCR on the 5' RACE reads and lists one entry per CDR3 protein. Seen here are approximately 200,000 distinct CDR3 sequences, over 10% observed once, and the top ten hold 9.5% to 11%. Sequencing was done on a sample of blood, either unsorted or a sorted T cell fraction (not recorded which). Receptors were obtained from a female donor with ankylosing spondylitis or in good health (not recorded which).

This clonotype was recorded only once. With a much larger clone just one base away, this may be a read error. The rearrangement links TRBV28 to TRBJ2-4; 16 bases match TRBD2. Germline lookup yields CDR1 MDHEN and CDR2 SYDVKM. The CDR3 has 16 residues. Written as DNA, the CDR3 is TGTGCCAGCAGTGTCCCCGGGACTAGCGGGAGGGACATTCAGTGCTTC. Translation: CASSVPGTSGRDIQCF.

This clonotype was recorded at least ten times. As DNA, the CDR3 is TGTGCCAGCAGTTACTCAAACCAAGGGGGGTCAAGTTCACCCCTCCACTTT. It codes for CASSYSNQGGSSSPLHF. The V call is TRBV6-5, the J call TRBJ1-6, with D possibly TRBD1 on 6 matching bases. This CDR3 contains 17 residues. Germline V CDR1 and CDR2: MNHEY, SVGAGI. V dropped 0 bases and J dropped 9 bases, with 18 bases sitting between them.

This clonotype showed up many times. The chain employs TRBV7-2 and TRBJ1-2, with D possibly TRBD1 on 6 matching bases. Germline V gene data show CDR1 as SGHTA and CDR2 as FQGNSA. CDR3 length equals 13 residues. The CDR3 DNA sequence: TGTGCTCTCCGAACGGGGGGCGACTATGGCTACACCTTC. This sequence encodes CALRTGGDYGYTF.

Many counts were recorded for this clonotype. V and J are TRBV12-3 or TRBV12-4 and TRBJ1-1; 8 bases map to TRBD1. The CDR3 totals 14 residues. V dropped 3 bases and J dropped 5; count of bases not matched to a gene: 5. CDR3 bases: TGTGCCAGCAGTTTCTCAGGGGGCAGGACTGAAGCTTTCTTT. Protein sequence: CASSFSGGRTEAFF.

In its sample, this clonotype ranks as medium-sized. CDR3 coding DNA: TGTGCCAGCAGCTTTGCTTTGGACTACGAGCAGTACTTC. Translating it yields CASSFALDYEQYF. The J gene is TRBJ2-7, the V gene TRBV7-2; D not resolved. The ends were cut back, 3 bases at V and 3 bases at J, with 9 bases in the middle. CDR1 and CDR2 from the germline V gene are SGHTA and FQGNSA. This CDR3 spans 13 amino acids.

The rearrangement uses TRBV12-3 or TRBV12-4 and TRBJ1-5, with D possibly TRBD1 on 6 matching bases. This CDR3 region has 17 residues. Trimming took 6 bases from V and 2 from J, leaving 20 bases between them. CDR3 DNA: TGTGCCAGCAGCAGCCCTTCGGGGGGCGTGGGCAATCAGCCCCAGCATTTT. Protein product: CASSSPSGGVGNQPQHF.

The chain employs TRBV11-2 and TRBJ2-7, with D possibly being TRBD1 or TRBD2 (6 bases each). Per the germline V gene, CDR1 is SGHAT and CDR2 is FQNNGV. The CDR3 consists of 13 residues. Deletions cut 1 base from V and 7 bases from J, with 11 bases between. The CDR3 spells CASSLVRGGEQYF. CDR3 coding DNA: TGTGCCAGCAGCTTAGTGAGAGGGGGGGAGCAGTACTTC.

Many counts were recorded for this clonotype. The rearrangement links TRBV10-2 to TRBJ1-5; D gene uncertain. The germline gives CDR1 WSHSY, CDR2 SAAADI. With 2 bases removed from V and 1 base from J, the gap between germline ends came to 9 bases. The CDR3 sequence is 15 residues long. This CDR3 reads CASSETPPSNQPQHF. The CDR3 coding sequence is TGCGCCAGCAGTGAGACCCCCCCGAGCAATCAGCCCCAGCATTTT.

This clonotype has a count of ten or more. The chain has TRBV5-5 and TRBJ1-2; D is unclear. V was trimmed by 0 bases and J by 4 bases, leaving 4 bases between them. Germline CDR1 and CDR2: SGHKS and YYEKEE (reference sequence). The CDR3 length is 12 residues. The CDR3 loop is CASSLDRYGYTF. CDR3 sequence (DNA): TGTGCCAGCAGCTTGGACCGCTATGGCTACACCTTC.

This clonotype was seen many times. The genes are TRBV11-3 and TRBJ2-3, with TRBD1 as a possible D gene (5 bases). CDR3 length: 14 residues. Deletions cut 4 bases from V and 5 bases from J, with 13 bases between. CDR1 and CDR2 (germline): SGHNT, YENEEA. The CDR3 is CASSSPSDIDTQYF. The CDR3, as DNA: TGTGCCAGCAGCTCCCCATCGGACATAGATACGCAGTATTTT. The full variable domain, in which reference TRBV11-3 and TRBJ2-3 provide the parts outside the CDR3, is EAGVVQSPRYKIIEKKQPVAFWCNPISGHNTLYWYLQNLGQGPELLIRYENEEAVDDSQLPKDRFSAERLKGVDSTLKIQPAELGDSAVYLCASSSPSDIDTQYFGPGTRLTVL.

This clonotype was seen ten or more times. The chain uses TRBV12-3 or TRBV12-4 and TRBJ1-4; 8 positions agree with TRBD1. CDR3 length: 15 residues. The ends lost 5 bases at V and 7 bases at J; junction bases unmatched: 9. This CDR3 reads CASSRDRRTGEKLFF. The CDR3 DNA is TGTGCCAGCAGTCGGGACAGGAGGACCGGTGAAAAACTGTTTTTT.

The genes are TRBV29-1 and TRBJ2-1; D unclear. Trimming took off 8 bases at V and 3 bases at J, with 5 bases between the two ends. In germline, CDR1 is SQVTM, CDR2 ANQGSEA. This CDR3 spans 10 amino acids. The CDR3 reads CSCYYNEQFF. The CDR3 coding sequence is TGCAGCTGCTACTACAATGAGCAGTTCTTC.

This clonotype was seen many times. This sequence joins TRBV20-1 and TRBJ2-2, with 9 nucleotides matching TRBD1. V lost 6 bases and J lost 4; bases outside the gene matches: 12. The CDR3 has 16 amino acids. Germline-derived CDR1 and CDR2 are DFQATT and SNEGSKA (reference sequence). The chain's CDR3 is CSAIDGQGTTTGELFF. The CDR3 region has the DNA TGCAGTGCCATCGACGGACAGGGGACTACCACCGGGGAGCTGTTTTTT.

This clonotype was seen repeatedly, ten times or more. The rearrangement joins TRBV12-3 or TRBV12-4 to TRBJ1-5; D is uncertain. Trimming pared 5 bases from V and 5 bases from J, leaving 10 bases between. The CDR3 has 13 amino acids. In DNA form, the CDR3 reads TGTGCCAGCAGTCTTGAGACCCATCAGCCCCAGCATTTT. Its translation: CASSLETHQPQHF.